These 17 T cell receptor beta chains originate from one sample sequenced in a study of T-cell memory formation after mild COVID-19. A single record per CDR3 protein comes from TCRdb applying MiXCR to the 5' RACE reads. The sample has 500,000 to 650,000 distinct CDR3 sequences, less than 25% seen once. The specimen sequenced was PBMCs or a T cell subset sorted from them (not recorded which). These receptors were collected from an adult woman who had mild COVID-19 (a few samples of this study predate the infection). Cell type and time point are not known.

The chain links TRBV7-3 to TRBJ1-2; D call uncertain. Germline CDR1 reads SGHTA; CDR2 reads FQGTGA. V was pared by 1 base and J by 3 bases, with 9 bases between. The CDR3 contains 14 residues. This CDR3 reads CASSLIVGDYGYTF. The CDR3 DNA reads TGTGCCAGCAGCTTAATTGTAGGTGACTATGGCTACACCTTC.

Only a few counts were recorded for this clonotype. The J gene is TRBJ2-2, the V gene TRBV12-3 or TRBV12-4; D uncertain. Trimming left V 2 bases short and J 4 bases short, with 8 bases between. CDR3 length equals 14 residues. This CDR3 is CASSLFDFTGELFF. In DNA form, the CDR3 reads TGTGCCAGCAGTTTATTCGATTTCACCGGGGAGCTGTTTTTT.

A few counts support this clonotype. DNA for the CDR3: TGTGCCTGGATTGACTACCCTGGCCCTGAAGCTTTCTTT. Its protein is CAWIDYPGPEAFF. The V gene is TRBV30, the J gene TRBJ1-1; D gene unclear. The CDR3 contains 13 residues. Trimming removed 4 bases from V and 6 bases from J, with 15 bases in between. Germline CDR1 reads GTSNPN; CDR2 reads SVGIG (reference sequence).

This clonotype has a count of ten or more. The V and J genes are TRBV5-5 and TRBJ2-1; TRBD2 aligns across 15 bases. V was clipped by 10 bases and J by 0 bases; unmatched bases: 11. This CDR3 region has 18 residues. Germline CDR1 is SGHKS and CDR2 is YYEKEE (reference sequence). The CDR3 spells CASSGLAGGVSSYNEQFF. In DNA form, the CDR3 reads TGTGCCTCCTCGGGACTAGCGGGAGGCGTAAGCTCCTACAATGAGCAGTTCTTC. Filled out from reference TRBV5-5 and TRBJ2-1, the complete variable domain reads DAGVTQSPTHLIKTRGQQVTLRCSPISGHKSVSWYQQVLGQGPQFIFQYYEKEERGRGNFPDRFSARQFPNYSSELNVNALLLGDSALYLCASSGLAGGVSSYNEQFFGPGTRLTVL.

This chain links TRBV24-1 with TRBJ2-5; the match to TRBD1 covers 7 bases. The junction had 9 bases not matched to a gene; V was cut back by 1 base and J by 5 bases. The CDR3 spans 16 residues. The germline V gene has CDR1 KGHDR and CDR2 SFDVKD. CDR3 bases: TGTGCCACCAGTGATTTCCGAGGGGGCCTTGCGGAGACCCAGTACTTC. This sequence encodes CATSDFRGGLAETQYF.

The genes are TRBV6-2 or TRBV6-3 and TRBJ1-5, with no clear D. Per germline, CDR1 MNHEY and CDR2 SVGEGT. Trimming pared 2 bases from V and 3 bases from J, leaving 11 bases between. The CDR3 consists of 15 residues. The CDR3 region is CASSYDGQVNQPQHF. For the CDR3, the DNA is TGTGCCAGCAGTTACGATGGGCAGGTCAATCAGCCCCAGCATTTT.

The genes are TRBV7-9 and TRBJ1-1; a possible D gene is TRBD1 (6 bases). Trimming took 1 base from V and 3 from J, leaving 15 bases between them. This CDR3 is built from 16 residues. Germline V gene lookup returns CDR1 SEHNR and CDR2 FQNEAQ (reference sequence). DNA of the CDR3: TGTGCCAGCAGCTTAGTTGTTTATGAGGGGGACACTGAAGCTTTCTTT. Protein product: CASSLVVYEGDTEAFF.

A few counts support this clonotype. This chain links TRBV7-3 with TRBJ2-1, with 9 bases lining up with TRBD1. The CDR3 runs 15 residues. V shed 5 bases, J shed 6 bases, and the junction held 8 bases outside the gene matches. Germline CDR1 reads SGHTA; CDR2 reads FQGTGA. The CDR3 DNA follows: TGTGCCAGCAGCCACACAGGGGGCCCAAGCAATGAGCAGTTCTTC. Amino acids: CASSHTGGPSNEQFF.

This clonotype appeared a few times. This rearrangement joins TRBV20-1 to TRBJ1-5; no reliable D call. Germline V gene sequence: CDR1 DFQATT, CDR2 SNEGSKA (reference sequence). The CDR3 has 15 amino acids. The germline V and J ends were trimmed by 0 bases and 0 bases, with 9 bases remaining between them. This CDR3 is CSARDHGYSNQPQHF. The CDR3, as DNA: TGCAGTGCTAGAGATCACGGTTATAGCAATCAGCCCCAGCATTTT.

This clonotype was observed a few times. This chain links TRBV10-3 with TRBJ1-2; TRBD1 agrees at 7 bases. The CDR3 sequence is 15 residues long. V lost 8 bases to trimming and J lost 2 bases; unmatched junction nucleotides: 11. CDR1 and CDR2 from the germline V gene are ENHRY and SYGVKD. In nucleotides, the CDR3 is TGTGCCATCCATAAGTCGGCCAGGGGGAACTATGGCTACACCTTC. Residues: CAIHKSARGNYGYTF.

V usage is TRBV6-5 and J usage is TRBJ1-1; possibly TRBD1 for D (6 bases). The ends were cut back, 0 bases at V and 3 bases at J, with 8 bases in the middle. CDR1 is MNHEY and CDR2 is SVGAGI in the germline V gene. This CDR3 has 14 amino acids. The CDR3 is CASSYSAGDTEAFF. CDR3 sequence (DNA): TGTGCCAGCAGTTACTCGGCAGGGGACACTGAAGCTTTCTTT.

This clonotype has more than one count but fewer than ten. The V and J genes are TRBV9 and TRBJ2-1; D is undetermined. The CDR3 covers 13 residues. Trimming left V 3 bases short and J 7 bases short, with 11 bases between. Per germline, CDR1 SGDLS and CDR2 YYNGEE. In nucleotides, the CDR3 is TGTGCCAGCAGCGAAACGAGTCGGAATGAGCAGTTCTTC. Its protein product is CASSETSRNEQFF.

This clonotype turned up a few times. This chain connects TRBV7-2 to TRBJ2-1, with 11 positions matching TRBD2. CDR1 is SGHTA, CDR2 FQGNSA, per germline. The CDR3 length is 17 residues. The trim removed 0 bases at V and 2 bases at J, leaving 3 bases unmatched. The CDR3 protein is CASSLALTSGAYNEQFF. CDR3 DNA sequence: TGTGCCAGCAGCTTAGCGCTGACTAGCGGGGCCTACAATGAGCAGTTCTTC.

The chain couples TRBV27 to TRBJ1-2; the D is unclear. The CDR3 spans 13 residues. Germline values: CDR1 MNHEY, CDR2 SMNVEV (reference sequence). V gave up 5 bases and J gave up 2 bases, with 9 bases separating them. The DNA of the CDR3 is TGTGCCAGCAGTCGGGAGACCAACTATGGCTACACCTTC. Translation gives CASSRETNYGYTF.

V and J are TRBV12-3 or TRBV12-4 and TRBJ2-7, with 7 bases that match TRBD2. The CDR3 spans 11 residues. The ends lost 1 base at V and 13 bases at J; junction bases unmatched: 4. This CDR3 is CASSLGTSIYF. The CDR3 DNA reads TGTGCCAGCAGTTTAGGGACTAGTATCTACTTC.

This rearrangement joins TRBV19 to TRBJ2-1; 7 bases map to TRBD1. This CDR3 has 16 amino acids. The junction had 14 bases not matched to a gene; V was cut back by 9 bases and J by 3 bases. Germline-derived CDR1 and CDR2 are LNHDA and SQIVND (reference sequence). This CDR3 is CASDTSRGRSYNEQFF. CDR3 bases: TGTGCCAGCGATACATCTAGGGGGCGAAGCTACAATGAGCAGTTCTTC. The complete variable domain, with remaining parts taken from reference TRBV19 and TRBJ2-1, reads DGGITQSPKYLFRKEGQNVTLSCEQNLNHDAMYWYRQDPGQGLRLIYYSQIVNDFQKGDIAEGYSVSREKKESFPLTVTSAQKNPTAFYLCASDTSRGRSYNEQFFGPGTRLTVL.

J is TRBJ2-7 and V is TRBV30; D gene unclear. The CDR3 is 12 residues long. Germline V gene sequence: CDR1 GTSNPN, CDR2 SVGIG (reference sequence). Trimming left V 2 bases short and J 0 bases short, with 5 bases between. CDR3 in DNA: TGTGCCTGGAGTCCCTACTCCTACGAGCAGTACTTC. It is translated as CAWSPYSYEQYF.